This TCR beta chain was observed in a study of shared clonotypes between healthy human individuals (dated by TCRdb to 2018 to 2021). Background on the whole study: A few men and two women, aged 18 to 49 years, made up the cohort. To estimate repertoire size and how much clonotypes are shared between individuals, the study performed deep sequencing of blood TCR repertoires from a handful of healthy adults. Libraries were prepared and TCR repertoires were sequenced by different laboratories using diverse techniques, in order to increase sequencing depth and limit assay-specific biases. Per donor, leukapheresis produced somewhere between about 0.9 and 9 billion PBMCs. What the research found in general, with its limitations: Based on pairwise subsampling, the degree of clonotype sharing among donors was expected to be affected by sequencing depth. Sampling was restricted to blood, and TCR repertoires in tissues likely differ from the TCR repertoires found in blood. Because the study included only a small number of donors, the genetic and exposure-history diversity represented was limited.

As to this clone: The antigen it binds to is not known. Base quality data are lacking; no much larger clone is found one base away.

The donors were healthy, HIV-negative adults who had no recently reported acute infections or vaccinations. Only Caucasian adults living in Nashville, Tennessee, USA were represented among the donors. In the unsorted samples, some 94 million PBMCs were counted, and genomic DNA was extracted using the QIAamp DNA Blood Mini kit. After blood collection by leukapheresis, PBMCs were isolated using Ficoll-Histopaque density gradient centrifugation and then cryopreserved in the vapor phase of liquid nitrogen. TCR CDR3 regions were amplified from genomic DNA by multiplex PCR using the deep immunoSEQ assay. For each cell subset, the extracted genomic DNA was distributed evenly across all wells of several immunoSEQ 96-well plates, and each plate served as one replicate. Each replicate PCR for unsorted PBMC received roughly 300 ng genomic DNA, equal to about 30,000 T cell genomes. Unsorted PBMC genomic DNA was sequenced across ten immunoSEQ deep assay plates. Purified libraries were measured with a Qubit 3.0 fluorometer, size-checked on a Bioanalyzer 2100, and measured again with the KAPA Library Quantification kit. Each immunoSEQ 96-well plate was sequenced on its own single-read 150-cycle Illumina NextSeq 550 flow cell. Regarding the original processing steps: Because the immunoSEQ output held only junctional sequences and lacked quality scores, the filtering could not match the filtering applied to full-length reads. Sequences were annotated with PyIR, a Python wrapper for IgBLAST v1.9, and V/J genes and CDR3 were assigned using IMGT germline references. Reads with weak V/J assignments (E-value above 1e-6), missing CDR3, stop codons, out-of-frame junctions, or ambiguous translated residues were removed. A V3J clonotype was defined by an identical inferred V gene, J gene, and CDR3 amino acid sequence. The percentage overlap between two repertoires was calculated by dividing the number of shared unique clonotypes by the size of the smaller repertoire. RTK rarefaction, the Chao1 estimator, and Recon v2.1 estimates of unobserved clonotypes were used to assess repertoire richness. In TCRdb, the immuneACCESS table is reduced to in-frame sequences with V and J assigned. These tables do not hold every clone; where another copy was compared, an unresolved V gene accounts for under half, and the others remain unexplained. The V and J calls and clone size were taken over from that table, and D and trimming were inferred from the DNA. The sample records some 470,000 clones, over 65% of which are singletons. The top ten constitute roughly 13% of the sample.

CDR1 and CDR2 were assigned from the germline V gene (reference sequence) as SGHNT and YYREEE. Clipping removes 2 bases from V and 6 bases from J, with 5 as the unmatched junction base count. The CDR3 has 15 amino acids, counting the end cysteine and phenylalanine. Just the 45-base CDR3 DNA is kept, in frame starting at base 1. The rearranged chain carries TRBV5-4 and TRBJ2-1; TRBD2 fits 10 bases in the junction. The sequence was obtained from a woman aged 40-49 years in good health. Some clones in this sample may be carry-over from other donors' samples. The specimen was PBMCs. CDR3 protein: CASSLAGGPRNEQFF. The nucleotide sequence is TGTGCCAGCAGCTTAGCGGGAGGGCCTCGCAATGAGCAGTTCTTC. The reference TRBV5-4 and TRBJ2-1 proteins fill in what lies around the CDR3, so the full variable domain reads ETGVTQSPTHLIKTRGQQVTLRCSSQSGHNTVSWYQQALGQGPQFIFQYYREEENGRGNFPPRFSGLQFPNYSSELNVNALELDDSALYLCASSLAGGPRNEQFFGPGTRLTVL.